This T cell receptor (beta chain) is from a study of T cells after yellow fever vaccination. Study summary: SMART-Seq v4 Ultra Low Input served to prepare low-cell-number fractions.

This clonotype has just a few counts. TCRdb itself ran the 5' RACE reads through MiXCR, one entry per CDR3 protein. The data hold 250,000 to 400,000 distinct CDR3 sequences, with about 4% observed a single time. Germline V gives CDR1 MNHEY, CDR2 SVGEGT. V shed 6 bases, J shed 8 bases, and the junction held 8 bases outside the gene matches. CDR3 size: 13 residues. Source: PBMCs, taken 5 days after the yellow fever booster vaccination. The clonotype originates from a man aged 18 to 30 who received the YFV17D yellow fever vaccine. This sequence joins TRBV6-2 or TRBV6-3 and TRBJ2-3; 7 bases are a match to TRBD1. CDR3 residues: CASSSRQGGTQYF. The CDR3 DNA is TGTGCCAGCAGCTCCAGACAGGGCGGTACGCAGTATTTT.